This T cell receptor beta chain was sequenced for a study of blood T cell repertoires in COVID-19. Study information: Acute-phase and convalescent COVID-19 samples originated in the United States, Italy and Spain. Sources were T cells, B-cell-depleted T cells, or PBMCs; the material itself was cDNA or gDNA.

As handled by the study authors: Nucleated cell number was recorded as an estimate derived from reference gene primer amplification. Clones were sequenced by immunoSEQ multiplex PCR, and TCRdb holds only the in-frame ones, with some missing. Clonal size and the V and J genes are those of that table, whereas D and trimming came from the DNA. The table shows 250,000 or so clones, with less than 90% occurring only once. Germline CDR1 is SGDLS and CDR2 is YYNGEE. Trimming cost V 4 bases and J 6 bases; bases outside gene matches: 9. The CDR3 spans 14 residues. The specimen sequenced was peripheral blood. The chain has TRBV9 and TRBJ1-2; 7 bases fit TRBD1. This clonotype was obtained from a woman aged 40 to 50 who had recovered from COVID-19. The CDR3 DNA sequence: TGTGCCAGCAGCCCCCAGACAGGGCCTAATGGCTACACCTTC. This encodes CASSPQTGPNGYTF.